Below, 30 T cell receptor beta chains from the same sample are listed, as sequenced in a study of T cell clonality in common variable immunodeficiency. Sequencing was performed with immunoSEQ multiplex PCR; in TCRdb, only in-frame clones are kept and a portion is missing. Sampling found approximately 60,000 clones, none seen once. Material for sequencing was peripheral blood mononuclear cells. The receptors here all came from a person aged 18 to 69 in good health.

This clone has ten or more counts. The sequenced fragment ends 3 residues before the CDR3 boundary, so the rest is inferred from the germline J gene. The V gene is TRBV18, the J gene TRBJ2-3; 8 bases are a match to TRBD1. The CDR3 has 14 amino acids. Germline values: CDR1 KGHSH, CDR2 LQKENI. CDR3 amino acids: CASSPRDRKETQYF. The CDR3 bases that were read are TGTGCCAGCTCACCAAGGGACAGGAAAGAGACG.

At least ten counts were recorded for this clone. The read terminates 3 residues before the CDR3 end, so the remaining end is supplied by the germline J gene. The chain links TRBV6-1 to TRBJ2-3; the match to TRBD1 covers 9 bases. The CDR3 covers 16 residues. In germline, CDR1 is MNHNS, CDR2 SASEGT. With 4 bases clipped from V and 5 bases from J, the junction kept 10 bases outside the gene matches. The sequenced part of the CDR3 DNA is TGTGCCAGCAGTGGACCCCCCGGACAGGGGAAAGATACG. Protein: CASSGPPGQGKDT. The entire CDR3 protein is CASSGPPGQGKDTQYF.

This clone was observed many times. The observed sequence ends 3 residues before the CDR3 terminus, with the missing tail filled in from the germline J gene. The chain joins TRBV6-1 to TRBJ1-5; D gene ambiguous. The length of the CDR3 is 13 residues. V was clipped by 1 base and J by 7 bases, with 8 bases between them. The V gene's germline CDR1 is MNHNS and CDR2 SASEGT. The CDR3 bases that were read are TGTGCCAGCAGTGAAGATCCATTCCAGCCC. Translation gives CASSEDPFQP. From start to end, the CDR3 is CASSEDPFQPQHF.

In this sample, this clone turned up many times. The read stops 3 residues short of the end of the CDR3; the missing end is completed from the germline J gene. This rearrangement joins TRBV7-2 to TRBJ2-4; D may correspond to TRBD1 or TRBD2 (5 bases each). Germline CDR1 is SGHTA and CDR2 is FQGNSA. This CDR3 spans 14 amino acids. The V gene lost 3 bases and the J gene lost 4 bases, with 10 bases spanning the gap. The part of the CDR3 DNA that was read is TGTGCCAGCAGCTTGAGGGGTAGTAAAAACATT. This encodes CASSLRGSKNI. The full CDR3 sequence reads CASSLRGSKNIQYF.

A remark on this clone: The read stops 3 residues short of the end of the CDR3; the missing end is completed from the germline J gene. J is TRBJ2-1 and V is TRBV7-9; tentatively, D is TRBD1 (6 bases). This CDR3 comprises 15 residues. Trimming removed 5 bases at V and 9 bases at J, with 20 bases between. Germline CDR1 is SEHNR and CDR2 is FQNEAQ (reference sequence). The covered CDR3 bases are TGTGCCAGCAGCCGTACCGAAGACAGGATCGGTGAG. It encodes CASSRTEDRIGE. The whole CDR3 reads CASSRTEDRIGEQFF.

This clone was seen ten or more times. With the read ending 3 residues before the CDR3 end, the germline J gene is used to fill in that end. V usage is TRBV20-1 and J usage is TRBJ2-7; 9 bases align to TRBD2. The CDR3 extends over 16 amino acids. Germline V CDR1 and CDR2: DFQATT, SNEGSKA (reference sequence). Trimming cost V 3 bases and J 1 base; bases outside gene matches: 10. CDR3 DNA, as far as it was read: TGCAGTGCTAGCACTAGCGGGTTTTCCCAATCCTACGAG. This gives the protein CSASTSGFSQSYE. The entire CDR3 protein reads CSASTSGFSQSYEQYF.

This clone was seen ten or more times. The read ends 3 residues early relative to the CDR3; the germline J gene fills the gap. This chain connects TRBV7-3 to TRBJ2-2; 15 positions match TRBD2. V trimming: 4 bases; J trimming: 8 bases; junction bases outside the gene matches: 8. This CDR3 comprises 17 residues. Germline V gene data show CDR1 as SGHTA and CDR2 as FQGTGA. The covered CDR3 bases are TGTGCCAGCAGCTCGAGGACTAGCGGGAGGGCCTCTGGGGAG. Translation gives CASSSRTSGRASGE. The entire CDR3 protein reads CASSSRTSGRASGELFF.

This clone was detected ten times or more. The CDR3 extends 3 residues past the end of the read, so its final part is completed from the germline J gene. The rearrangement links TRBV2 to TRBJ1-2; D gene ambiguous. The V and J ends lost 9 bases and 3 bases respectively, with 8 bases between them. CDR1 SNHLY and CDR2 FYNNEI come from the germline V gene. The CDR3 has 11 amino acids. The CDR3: CASGRYYGYTF. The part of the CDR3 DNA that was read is TGTGCCAGTGGGCGCTACTATGGC.

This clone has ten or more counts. The CDR3 sequence is CSATSGGREKLFF. The DNA read from the CDR3 is TGCAGTGCCACCTCAGGGGGCCGAGAAAAG. This chain links TRBV20-1 with TRBJ2-2; 8 bases map to TRBD1. The sequenced fragment ends 3 residues before the CDR3 boundary, so the rest is inferred from the germline J gene. The CDR3 is made up of 13 amino acids. Germline CDR1 is DFQATT and CDR2 is SNEGSKA (reference sequence).

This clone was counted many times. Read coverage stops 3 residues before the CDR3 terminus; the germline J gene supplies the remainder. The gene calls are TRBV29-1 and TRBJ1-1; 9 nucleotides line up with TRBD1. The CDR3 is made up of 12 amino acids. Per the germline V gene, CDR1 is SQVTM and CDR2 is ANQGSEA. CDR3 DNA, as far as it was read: TGCAGCGTGGGTAGACAGGGGGAAAAA. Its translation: CSVGRQGEK. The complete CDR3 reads CSVGRQGEKAFF.

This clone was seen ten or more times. The CDR3 spells CASIRTSGAQETQYF. The part of the CDR3 DNA that was read is TGTGCCAGTATCCGGACTAGCGGAGCTCAAGAGACC. This rearrangement joins TRBV19 to TRBJ2-5, with 10 bases identical to TRBD2. Read data end 3 residues before the CDR3 end; the end is taken from the germline J gene. The CDR3 runs to 15 residues. The V segment lost 7 bases and the J segment 2 bases; nucleotides outside the gene matches: 7. Germline values: CDR1 LNHDA, CDR2 SQIVND (reference sequence).

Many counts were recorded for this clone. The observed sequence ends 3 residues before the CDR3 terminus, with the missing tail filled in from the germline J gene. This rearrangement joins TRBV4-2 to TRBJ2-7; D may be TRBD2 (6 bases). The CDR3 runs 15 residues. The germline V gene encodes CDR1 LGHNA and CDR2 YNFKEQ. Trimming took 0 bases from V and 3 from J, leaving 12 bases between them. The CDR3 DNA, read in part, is TGTGCCAGCAGCCAAGATCGGACTACGCTCTACGAG. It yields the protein CASSQDRTTLYE. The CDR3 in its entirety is CASSQDRTTLYEQYF.

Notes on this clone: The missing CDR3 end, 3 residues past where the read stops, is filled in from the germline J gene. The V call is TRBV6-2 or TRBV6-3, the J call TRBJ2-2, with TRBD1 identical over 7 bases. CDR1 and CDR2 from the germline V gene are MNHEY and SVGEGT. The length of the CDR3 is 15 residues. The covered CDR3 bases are TGTGCCAGCAGTTACCGACCGGGACAGCGTCGAAAG. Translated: CASSYRPGQRRK. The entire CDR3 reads CASSYRPGQRRKLFF.

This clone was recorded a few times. CDR3 DNA (partial): TGTGCCAGTAGTATAGGGTCGGCGGGGGAGACGGATACG. Translation gives CASSIGSAGETDT. The whole CDR3 sequence reads CASSIGSAGETDTQYF. J is TRBJ2-3 and V is TRBV19; 7 nucleotides agree with TRBD2. The read halts 3 residues ahead of the CDR3 end, with the missing end drawn from the germline J gene. Trimming cost V 1 base and J 6 bases; bases outside gene matches: 10. The CDR3 spans 16 residues. Germline CDR1 and CDR2: LNHDA and SQIVND (reference sequence).

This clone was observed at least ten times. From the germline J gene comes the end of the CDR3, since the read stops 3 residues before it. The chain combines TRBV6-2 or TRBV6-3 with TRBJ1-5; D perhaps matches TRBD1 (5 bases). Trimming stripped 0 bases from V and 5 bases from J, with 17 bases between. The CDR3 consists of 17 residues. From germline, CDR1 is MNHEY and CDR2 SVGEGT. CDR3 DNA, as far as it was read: TGTGCCAGCAGTTACTCCCCGCAATGGGGCTGGGATCAGCCC. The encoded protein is CASSYSPQWGWDQP. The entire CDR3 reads CASSYSPQWGWDQPQHF.

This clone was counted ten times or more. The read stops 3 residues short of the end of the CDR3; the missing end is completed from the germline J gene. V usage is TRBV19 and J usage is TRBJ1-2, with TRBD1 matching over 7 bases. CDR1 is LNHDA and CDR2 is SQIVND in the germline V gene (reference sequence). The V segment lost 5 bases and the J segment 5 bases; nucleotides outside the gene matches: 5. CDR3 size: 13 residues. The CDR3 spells CASSLQGTYGYTF. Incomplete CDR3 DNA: TGTGCCAGTAGTCTACAGGGGACTTATGGC. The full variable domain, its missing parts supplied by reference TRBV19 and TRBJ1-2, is DGGITQSPKYLFRKEGQNVTLSCEQNLNHDAMYWYRQDPGQGLRLIYYSQIVNDFQKGDIAEGYSVSREKKESFPLTVTSAQKNPTAFYLCASSLQGTYGYTFGSGTRLTVV.

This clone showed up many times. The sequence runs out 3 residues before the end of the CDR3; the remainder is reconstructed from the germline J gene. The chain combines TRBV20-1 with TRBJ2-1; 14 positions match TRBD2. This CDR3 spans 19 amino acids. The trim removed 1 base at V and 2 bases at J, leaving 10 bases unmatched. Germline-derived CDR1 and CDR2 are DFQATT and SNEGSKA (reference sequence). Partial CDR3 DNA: TGCAGTGCTAGAGGCAAGGTGACTAGCGGGAGGGCGGCCTACAATGAG. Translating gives CSARGKVTSGRAAYNE. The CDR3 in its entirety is CSARGKVTSGRAAYNEQFF.

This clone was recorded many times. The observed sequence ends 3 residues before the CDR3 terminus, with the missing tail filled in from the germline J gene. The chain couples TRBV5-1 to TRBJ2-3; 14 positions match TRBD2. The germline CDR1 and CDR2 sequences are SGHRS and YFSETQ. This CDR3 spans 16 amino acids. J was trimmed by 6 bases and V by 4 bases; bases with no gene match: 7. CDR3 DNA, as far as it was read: TGCGCCAGCAGCCTCCGACTAGCGGGAGGGCCTGATACG. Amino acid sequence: CASSLRLAGGPDT. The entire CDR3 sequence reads CASSLRLAGGPDTQYF. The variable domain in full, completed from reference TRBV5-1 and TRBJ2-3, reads KAGVTQTPRYLIKTRGQQVTLSCSPISGHRSVSWYQQTPGQGLQFLFEYFSETQRNKGNFPGRFSGRQFSNSRSEMNVSTLELGDSALYLCASSLRLAGGPDTQYFGPGTRLTVL.

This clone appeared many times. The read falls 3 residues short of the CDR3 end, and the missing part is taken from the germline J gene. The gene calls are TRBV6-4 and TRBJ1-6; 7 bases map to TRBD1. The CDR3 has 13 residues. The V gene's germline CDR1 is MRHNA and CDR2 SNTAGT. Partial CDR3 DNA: TGTAACGCAGCGGGGGACAGCAATTCACCC. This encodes CNAAGDSNSP. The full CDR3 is CNAAGDSNSPLHF.

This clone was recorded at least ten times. The chain's CDR3 is CASSKGTGDSDTQYF. The DNA read from the CDR3 is TGTGCCAGTAGTAAAGGGACAGGGGATTCAGATACG. The genes are TRBV19 and TRBJ2-3, with 10 positions matching TRBD1. The read falls 3 residues short of the CDR3 end, and the missing part is taken from the germline J gene. The CDR3 totals 15 residues. The V and J ends lost 4 bases and 4 bases, in that order; junction bases with no gene match: 5. The V gene's germline CDR1 is LNHDA and CDR2 SQIVND (reference sequence). The complete variable domain, with remaining parts taken from reference TRBV19 and TRBJ2-3, reads DGGITQSPKYLFRKEGQNVTLSCEQNLNHDAMYWYRQDPGQGLRLIYYSQIVNDFQKGDIAEGYSVSREKKESFPLTVTSAQKNPTAFYLCASSKGTGDSDTQYFGPGTRLTVL.

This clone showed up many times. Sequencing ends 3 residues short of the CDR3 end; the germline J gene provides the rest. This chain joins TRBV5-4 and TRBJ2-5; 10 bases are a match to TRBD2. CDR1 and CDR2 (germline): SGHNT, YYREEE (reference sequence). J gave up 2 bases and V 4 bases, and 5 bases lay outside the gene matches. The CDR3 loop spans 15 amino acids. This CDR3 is CASSPGLADQETQYF. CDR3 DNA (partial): TGTGCCAGCAGCCCCGGACTAGCGGATCAAGAGACC.

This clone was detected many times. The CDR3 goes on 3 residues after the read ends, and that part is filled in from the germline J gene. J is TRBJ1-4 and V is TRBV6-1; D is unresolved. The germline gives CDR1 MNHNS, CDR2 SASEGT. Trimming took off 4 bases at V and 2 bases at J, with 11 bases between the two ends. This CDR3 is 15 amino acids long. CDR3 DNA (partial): TGTGCCAGCAGTGTGTCCGAGGGCACTAATGAAAAA. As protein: CASSVSEGTNEK. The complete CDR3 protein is CASSVSEGTNEKLFF.

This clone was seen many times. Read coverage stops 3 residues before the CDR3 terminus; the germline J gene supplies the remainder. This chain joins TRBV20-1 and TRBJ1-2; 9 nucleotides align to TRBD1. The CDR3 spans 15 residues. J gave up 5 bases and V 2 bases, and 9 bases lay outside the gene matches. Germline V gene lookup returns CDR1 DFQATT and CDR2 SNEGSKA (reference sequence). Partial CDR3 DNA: TGCAGTGCTAGAAACGACAGGGGGTCCTCGTATGGC. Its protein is CSARNDRGSSYG. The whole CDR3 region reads CSARNDRGSSYGYTF.

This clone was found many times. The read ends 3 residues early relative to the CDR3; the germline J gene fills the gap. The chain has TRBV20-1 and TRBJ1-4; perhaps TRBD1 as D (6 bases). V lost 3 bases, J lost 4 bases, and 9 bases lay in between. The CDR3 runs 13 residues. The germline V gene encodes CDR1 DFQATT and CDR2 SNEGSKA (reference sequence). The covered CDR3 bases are TGCAGTGCTAGGACAGGCGTTAATGAAAAA. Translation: CSARTGVNEK. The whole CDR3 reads CSARTGVNEKLFF.

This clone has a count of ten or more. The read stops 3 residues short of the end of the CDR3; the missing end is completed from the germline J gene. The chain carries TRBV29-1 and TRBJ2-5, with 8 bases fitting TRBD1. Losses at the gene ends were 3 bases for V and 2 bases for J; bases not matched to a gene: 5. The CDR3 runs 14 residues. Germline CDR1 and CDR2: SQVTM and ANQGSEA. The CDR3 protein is CSVEGTGIQETQYF. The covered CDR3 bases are TGCAGCGTTGAGGGGACAGGAATACAAGAGACC.

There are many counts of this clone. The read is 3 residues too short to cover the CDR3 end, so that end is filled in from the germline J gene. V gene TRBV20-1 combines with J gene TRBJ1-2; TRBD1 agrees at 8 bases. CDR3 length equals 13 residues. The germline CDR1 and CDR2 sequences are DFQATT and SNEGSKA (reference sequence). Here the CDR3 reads CSAGRTGKEGYTF. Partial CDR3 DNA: TGCAGTGCTGGCCGGACAGGGAAAGAAGGC.

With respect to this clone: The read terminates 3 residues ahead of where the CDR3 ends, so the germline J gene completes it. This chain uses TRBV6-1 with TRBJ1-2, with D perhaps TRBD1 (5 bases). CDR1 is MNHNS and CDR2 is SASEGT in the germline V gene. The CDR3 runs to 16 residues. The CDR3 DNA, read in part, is TGTGCCAGCAGTGCCGAAGGTATCGGGATCGGGGGAGAC. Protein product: CASSAEGIGIGGD. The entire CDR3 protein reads CASSAEGIGIGGDYTF.

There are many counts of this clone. CDR3 DNA, as far as it was read: TGCGCACGGACGGCCACAGGTGAG. This codes for CARTATGE. The CDR3, in full, reads CARTATGEQFF. The chain is built from TRBV23-1 and TRBJ2-1; possible D gene TRBD1, 5 bases. The read stops 3 residues short of the end of the CDR3; the missing end is completed from the germline J gene. TRBV23-1 is an open reading frame, and its role is uncertain. The CDR3 has 11 residues.

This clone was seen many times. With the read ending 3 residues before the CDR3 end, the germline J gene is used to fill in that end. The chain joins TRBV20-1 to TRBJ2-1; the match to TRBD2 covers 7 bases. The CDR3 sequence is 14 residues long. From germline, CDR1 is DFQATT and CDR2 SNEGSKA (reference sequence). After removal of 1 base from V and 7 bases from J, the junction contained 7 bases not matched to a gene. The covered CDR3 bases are TGCAGTGCTAGAGGCCGGGACTATAGTAATGAG. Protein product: CSARGRDYSNE. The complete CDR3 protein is CSARGRDYSNEQFF.

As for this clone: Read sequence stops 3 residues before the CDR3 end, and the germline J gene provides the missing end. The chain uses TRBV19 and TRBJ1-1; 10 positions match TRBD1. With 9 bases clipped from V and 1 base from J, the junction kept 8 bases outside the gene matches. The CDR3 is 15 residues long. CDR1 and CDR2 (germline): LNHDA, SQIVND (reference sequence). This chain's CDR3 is CASSPGDRGNTEAFF. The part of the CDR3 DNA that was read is TGTGCCAGCTCTCCAGGGGACAGGGGGAACACTGAA.